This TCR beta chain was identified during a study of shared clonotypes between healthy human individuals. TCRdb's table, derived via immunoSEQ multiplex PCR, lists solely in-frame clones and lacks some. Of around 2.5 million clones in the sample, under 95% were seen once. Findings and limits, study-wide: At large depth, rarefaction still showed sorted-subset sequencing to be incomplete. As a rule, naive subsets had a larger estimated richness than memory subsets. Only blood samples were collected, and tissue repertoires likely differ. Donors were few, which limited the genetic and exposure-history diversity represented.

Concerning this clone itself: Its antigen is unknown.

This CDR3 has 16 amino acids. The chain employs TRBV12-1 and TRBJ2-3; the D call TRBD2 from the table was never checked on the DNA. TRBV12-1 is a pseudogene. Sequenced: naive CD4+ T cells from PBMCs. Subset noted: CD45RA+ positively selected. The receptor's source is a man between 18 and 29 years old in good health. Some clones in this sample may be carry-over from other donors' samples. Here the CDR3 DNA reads TGTGCCAGACCTCGGACTAGCGGGACTAGCACAGATACGCAGTATTTT. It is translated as CARPRTSGTSTDTQYF.